The present TCR beta chain was sequenced within a study of T cell responses to AZD1222 COVID-19 vaccine. Study as a whole: Second doses were pooled across both intervals (about 4 or about 12 weeks). Study-level points and caveats: Nearly half of spike-specific TCRs reportedly target variant regions that are unmutated in the B.1.351 and B.1.1.7 variants.

As to this clone: Its antigen is currently unknown.

The repertoire was sequenced with immunoSEQ multiplex PCR; TCRdb's copy has only in-frame clones and lacks some. The sample lists 90,000 to 120,000 clones; approximately 86% were seen once. The CDR3 contains 13 residues. CDR1 is KGHSH and CDR2 is LQKENI in the germline V gene. V lost 1 base, J lost 6 bases, and 9 bases lay in between. The clonotype was recovered from an adult in good health. The chain links TRBV18 to TRBJ1-1; D unresolved. The sequences come from peripheral blood, collected on day 0 of AZD1222 vaccination. CDR3 DNA: TGTGCCAGCTCACCACAGGGTGAGGCTGAAGCTTTCTTT. This sequence encodes CASSPQGEAEAFF.